Presented here are 11 T cell receptor beta chains from one specimen sequenced in a study of shared clonotypes between healthy human individuals (dated by TCRdb to between 2020 and 2021). Receptors were amplified or captured by the immunoSEQ multiplex PCR assay. Sourced from immuneACCESS, this table was stored by TCRdb with only in-frame sequences that have V and J called. A share of the clones is absent; for the studies checked, an unresolved V gene accounts for under half, and the remainder has no known explanation. The sample table records some 350,000 clones; approximately 79% of these occur just once. Together, the top ten hold 9% to 12% of the sample. Input material: memory CD4+ T cells sorted from blood. Sample cell subset or site, as interpreted from the label and publication: CD45RA-negative fraction. Receptors were obtained from a young man in good health.

The chain uses TRBV29-1 and TRBJ2-1, with D possibly called TRBD1 or TRBD2 (5 bases each). Deletions cut 4 bases from V and 6 bases from J, with 10 bases between. The CDR3 has 12 residues. Germline CDR1 reads SQVTM; CDR2 reads ANQGSEA. The CDR3 protein is CSVAPGANEQFF. DNA for the CDR3: TGCAGCGTTGCCCCCGGGGCCAATGAGCAGTTCTTC.

The chain links TRBV19 to TRBJ1-5; TRBD1 agrees at 8 bases. The CDR3 spans 15 residues. V lost 5 bases to trimming and J lost 5 bases; unmatched junction nucleotides: 8. Germline V gene data show CDR1 as LNHDA and CDR2 as SQIVND (reference sequence). CDR3 bases: TGTGCCAGTAGTTATGAGGACAGGGAGTATCAGCCCCAGCATTTT. It specifies CASSYEDREYQPQHF.

The chain recombines TRBV5-1 with TRBJ2-5; 8 nucleotides agree with TRBD1. CDR3 size: 15 residues. Germline-derived CDR1 and CDR2 are SGHRS and YFSETQ. V lost 2 bases, J lost 5 bases, and 8 bases stayed unmatched. The CDR3 region has the DNA TGCGCCAGCAGCTTCGGACAGGGCGGGTCGGAGACCCAGTACTTC. Translated, it gives CASSFGQGGSETQYF.

The rearrangement uses TRBV6-5 and TRBJ1-1; TRBD1 matches 8 bases. V was pared by 6 bases and J by 7 bases, with 7 bases of the junction left unmatched. This CDR3 has 13 amino acids. Germline lookup yields CDR1 MNHEY and CDR2 SVGAGI. CDR3 residues: CASRITGTGEAFF. The CDR3 bases are TGTGCCAGCAGGATCACCGGGACAGGTGAAGCTTTCTTT.

In nucleotides, the CDR3 is TGTGCCAGCAGGAACAGGGCACCAGACTATGGCTACACCTTC. Protein sequence: CASRNRAPDYGYTF. This chain links TRBV6-1 with TRBJ1-2; tentative D call: TRBD1 (6 bases). The CDR3 extends over 14 amino acids. In germline, CDR1 is MNHNS, CDR2 SASEGT. Trimming cost V 6 bases and J 3 bases, with 14 bases left between them.

The chain joins TRBV29-1 to TRBJ2-1, with 9 bases identical to TRBD1. The V gene end was trimmed by 6 bases and the J gene end by 12 bases; junction bases not matched to a gene: 6. The germline gives CDR1 SQVTM, CDR2 ANQGSEA. This CDR3 region has 11 residues. CDR3 bases: TGCAGCGTGGGCGGGGACAGGGCGCAGTTCTTC. Its translation is CSVGGDRAQFF.

In nucleotides, the CDR3 is TGTGCCAGCAGCGGAGCAGATACGCAGTATTTT. Protein sequence: CASSGADTQYF. The chain carries TRBV11-2 and TRBJ2-3, with no clear D. V was clipped by 5 bases and J by 4 bases, with 4 bases between them. The CDR3 is 11 amino acids. Germline V gene data show CDR1 as SGHAT and CDR2 as FQNNGV. Together with reference TRBV11-2 and TRBJ2-3, the CDR3 gives the full variable domain: EAGVAQSPRYKIIEKRQSVAFWCNPISGHATLYWYQQILGQGPKLLIQFQNNGVVDDSQLPKDRFSAERLKGVDSTLKIQPAKLEDSAVYLCASSGADTQYFGPGTRLTVL.

The V gene is TRBV28, the J gene TRBJ1-4, with D uncertain. V lost 5 bases and J lost 5, with 15 bases in between. CDR3 size: 15 residues. The germline gives CDR1 MDHEN, CDR2 SYDVKM. This CDR3 is CASSANGKGNEKLFF. CDR3 coding DNA: TGTGCCAGCAGTGCTAACGGCAAGGGAAATGAAAAACTGTTTTTT.

The chain recombines TRBV10-1 with TRBJ2-7, with 8 nucleotides matching TRBD1. The CDR3 has 20 residues. J was trimmed by 5 bases and V by 4 bases; bases with no gene match: 25. Per germline, CDR1 WNHNN and CDR2 SYGVQD (reference sequence). CDR3 protein: CASSGPRTGTSVSGEDEQYF. Written as DNA, the CDR3 is TGCGCCAGCAGTGGGCCGAGGACAGGGACCTCCGTCTCCGGGGAGGACGAGCAGTACTTC.

CDR3 sequence reads: CASSSQTVDQPQHF. The CDR3 nucleotides are TGTGCCAGCAGCTCTCAGACAGTCGATCAGCCCCAGCATTTT. The chain joins TRBV7-9 to TRBJ1-5; TRBD1 is a possible D gene (5 bases). Germline V gene data show CDR1 as SEHNR and CDR2 as FQNEAQ (reference sequence). V lost 4 bases and J 5 bases, leaving 12 bases between the germline ends. The CDR3 has 14 amino acids.

V is TRBV5-1 and J is TRBJ2-4; D not certain. Germline loops: CDR1 SGHRS, CDR2 YFSETQ. Trimming left V 0 bases short and J 7 bases short, with 5 bases between. CDR3 length: 12 residues. The CDR3 protein is CASSLGQNIQYF. Written as DNA, the CDR3 is TGCGCCAGCAGCTTGGGTCAGAACATTCAGTACTTC.